This T cell receptor beta chain was documented in a study of blood T cell repertoires in COVID-19. About the research overall: The samples span acute and convalescent COVID-19 from the United States, Italy and Spain. PBMCs, B-cell-depleted T cells, or T cells provided the cDNA or gDNA that made up the material.

The data were produced by immunoSEQ multiplex PCR, yet TCRdb's version contains in-frame clones alone and is incomplete. In the table there are about 320,000 clones, 70% to 90% of which are singletons. V lost 4 bases, J lost 4 bases, and 8 bases lay in between. Germline V gene data show CDR1 as SGHKS and CDR2 as YYEKEE (reference sequence). CDR3 length equals 12 residues. The genes are TRBV5-5 and TRBJ1-2; no reliable D call. Sequenced input: peripheral blood. This TCR came from a human donor in a cohort sampled during active COVID-19. CDR3 DNA: TGTGCCAGCAGCGGCTTGCTCTATGGCTACACCTTC. It specifies CASSGLLYGYTF.